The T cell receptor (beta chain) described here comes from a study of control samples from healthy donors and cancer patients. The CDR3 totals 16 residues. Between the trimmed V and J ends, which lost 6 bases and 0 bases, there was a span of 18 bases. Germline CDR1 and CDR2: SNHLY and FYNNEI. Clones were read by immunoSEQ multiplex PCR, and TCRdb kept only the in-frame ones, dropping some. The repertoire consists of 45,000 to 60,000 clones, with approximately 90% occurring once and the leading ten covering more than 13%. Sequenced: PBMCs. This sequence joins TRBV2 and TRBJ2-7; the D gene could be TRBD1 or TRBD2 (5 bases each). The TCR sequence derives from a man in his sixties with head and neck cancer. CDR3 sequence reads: CASSDSGTVGSYEQYF. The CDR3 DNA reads TGTGCCAGCAGCGATTCCGGGACGGTGGGCTCCTACGAGCAGTACTTC.